This is a list of T cell receptor beta chains from one sample in a study of blood T cell repertoires in COVID-19. Measured with immunoSEQ multiplex PCR; TCRdb has only the in-frame clones, and not every one. The sample has some 380,000 clones, 70% to 85% seen once; the top ten hold 1.1%. The sample taken for sequencing was peripheral blood. The source of these receptors is a human donor with acute or convalescent COVID-19. The donor label of this sample is uncertain. The CDR3 runs from the conserved cysteine through the conserved F or W. Each record gives: D gene, J gene, V gene, clone size, CDR3 DNA, CDR3 protein. A D gene is named only where the DNA matches it firmly. Clone size, where shown, is once, few, many, or a class for clones that have expanded.

TRBD2,TRBJ2-5,TRBV27,.,TGTGCCAGCAGTTTATATGGACTAGCGGGCCCCCCGGAGACCCAGTACTTC,CASSLYGLAGPPETQYF
TRBD2,TRBJ2-1,TRBV3-1/TRBV3-2,.,TGTGCCAGCAGCCAAGGTCCGGCGGGAGGAGAAAACAATGAGCAGTTCTTC,CASSQGPAGGENNEQFF
.,TRBJ1-2,TRBV27,.,TGTGCCAGCAGTTTGAACAGGGATTCTGGCTACACCTTC,CASSLNRDSGYTF
.,TRBJ2-5,TRBV7-9,.,TGTGCCAGCAGCTCCCCCGGAGTGGGGGCGGAGGAGACCCAGTACTTC,CASSSPGVGAEETQYF
.,TRBJ2-1,TRBV5-8,.,TGTGCCAGCAGCTTATGGGCGTTCGGTGGGTATTTCTTC,CASSLWAFGGYFF
TRBD2,TRBJ2-5,TRBV4-1,.,TGCGCCAGCAGCCTTATCCCGACTAGCGGGGAGCAAGAGACCCAGTACTTC,CASSLIPTSGEQETQYF
TRBD1,TRBJ1-2,TRBV6-5,.,TGTGCCAGCAGGGTGACAGGGGAATTTGGCGGCTACACCTTC,CASRVTGEFGGYTF
TRBD1,TRBJ1-3,TRBV7-9,.,TGTGCCAGCAGCAACAACAGGGGGCCAAACACCATATATTTT,CASSNNRGPNTIYF
.,TRBJ1-2,TRBV6-1,once,TGTGCCAGCAGTGAAATGGCACCTAACTATGGCTACACCTTC,CASSEMAPNYGYTF
.,TRBJ2-1,TRBV20-1,.,TGCAGTGCTAGTCTGGACTCATACAATGAGCAGTTCTTC,CSASLDSYNEQFF
.,TRBJ2-7,TRBV11-2,.,TGTGCCAGCAGCTTCGCTAGCAGCTTCTACGAGCAGTACTTC,CASSFASSFYEQYF
.,TRBJ2-3,TRBV3-1/TRBV3-2,.,TGTGCCAGCAGCGGCCAGTGGAGGGCAGATACGCAGTATTTT,CASSGQWRADTQYF
.,TRBJ1-6,TRBV28,once,TGTGCCAGCAGTCCGGCAGAGGGATATAATTCACCCCTCCACTTT,CASSPAEGYNSPLHF
TRBD1,TRBJ1-2,TRBV4-1,many,TGCGCCAGCAGCCAACCGGGACAGCTAGCTAACTATGGCTACACCTTC,CASSQPGQLANYGYTF
.,TRBJ1-2,TRBV28,.,TGTGCCAGCAGTACACCCTCGACCGGGAAGGGAGATGGCTACACCTTC,CASSTPSTGKGDGYTF
TRBD1,TRBJ1-1,TRBV11-2,.,TGTGCCAGCAGCTCTCCGGGACAGGTTAACACTGAAGCTTTCTTT,CASSSPGQVNTEAFF
.,TRBJ2-7,TRBV6-1,.,TGTGCCAGCAGTGAATGGGCCGGGGGACAGACCTACGAGCAGTACTTC,CASSEWAGGQTYEQYF
TRBD2,TRBJ2-5,TRBV9,once,TGTGCCAGCAGCGCCCTTGGCGGGGGGCTACAAGAGACCCAGTACTTC,CASSALGGGLQETQYF
.,TRBJ1-5,TRBV25-1,.,TGTGCCAGCAGTGACTGGGGGGACAATCAGCCCCAGCATTTT,CASSDWGDNQPQHF
TRBD2,TRBJ2-3,TRBV30,.,TGTGCCTGGAGTGTACGTTTAGGACTAGCGGGGGGGCTAGGGACCTCTGGGCGGACAGATACGCAGTATTTT,CAWSVRLGLAGGLGTSGRTDTQYF
.,TRBJ1-2,TRBV9,.,TGTGCCAGCAGCCGGGAGCAGGGAGGCTATGGCTACACCTTC,CASSREQGGYGYTF
.,TRBJ1-2,TRBV6-5,once,TGTGCCAGCAGGGGAGAGGCGATAAACTATGGCTACACCTTC,CASRGEAINYGYTF
TRBD2,TRBJ2-1,TRBV3-1/TRBV3-2,.,TGTGCCAGCAGCCAAGGGCCCGGACTAGCGGGAGGCGGGACCTACAATGAGCAGTTCTTC,CASSQGPGLAGGGTYNEQFF
.,TRBJ1-2,TRBV27,once,TGTGCCAGCAGTTTAGGGGGGGCAAGCGGCGGCTACACCTTC,CASSLGGASGGYTF
TRBD1,TRBJ1-1,TRBV29-1,.,TGCAGCGTTGTAGGACAGGGGATGAACACTGAAGCTTTCTTT,CSVVGQGMNTEAFF
.,TRBJ1-4,TRBV5-1,.,TGCGCCAGTGCGGACAGTAGAGATGAAAAACTGTTTTTT,CASADSRDEKLFF
TRBD2,TRBJ2-1,TRBV7-6,once,TGTGCCAGCAGCCCGAACCAGCTGGGACTAGCGGGAAACAATGAGCAGTTCTTC,CASSPNQLGLAGNNEQFF
.,TRBJ2-7,TRBV28,.,TGTGCCAGCAGTTTATCGGTACCAAACTACGAGCAGTACTTC,CASSLSVPNYEQYF
.,TRBJ2-7,TRBV7-9,.,TGTGCCAGCAGCTTAACGGCTGGCGGAAGCTACGAGCAGTACTTC,CASSLTAGGSYEQYF
.,TRBJ2-3,TRBV6-5,.,TGTGCCAGCACCCCTAGTGAGGGGGATACGGATACGCAGTATTTT,CASTPSEGDTDTQYF
TRBD1,TRBJ1-5,TRBV7-9,.,TGTGCCAGCAGCTCGGGACAGGGCGATAGCAATCAGCCCCAGCATTTT,CASSSGQGDSNQPQHF